This T cell receptor (beta chain) was sequenced for a study of Ad26.COV2.S vaccination and SARS-CoV-2 variants. Across the study: Among those in the COV1001 Ad26.COV2.S trial arm was the donor. Intramuscularly, Ad26.COV2.S was given either once or twice, 56 days apart.

Regarding this clone: No antigen is known for it.

Method: immunoSEQ multiplex PCR; TCRdb's copy keeps in-frame clones and lacks some. The table has a few hundred thousand clones, 83% seen once. General study points: Possible underestimation of total T cell responses by the TCR breadth and depth analyses was noted. Reportedly, spike-specific CD8+ and CD4+ T cell responses achieved substantial breadth once vaccination had taken place.

Indicated treatment: about 20 received Ad26.COV2.S at low or high dose, single or two shots; about five received placebo; per-sample allocation not given. The investigators took samples on day 63 after the first vaccine or placebo injection. V lost 5 bases and J lost 4, with 15 bases in between. CDR1 is MNHEY, CDR2 SVGEGT, per germline. The CDR3 has 14 residues. The J gene is TRBJ2-7, the V gene TRBV6-2 or TRBV6-3; D is perhaps TRBD1 or TRBD2 (6 bases each). The clonotype was recovered from a person aged 18 to 59 who received the Ad26.COV2.S COVID-19 vaccine or a placebo. The material sequenced was peripheral blood, taken in a trial of Ad26.COV2.S vaccine versus placebo. This chain's CDR3 is CASSRPGAQYEQYF. The CDR3 DNA reads TGTGCCAGCAGTCGACCGGGGGCGCAGTACGAGCAGTACTTC.